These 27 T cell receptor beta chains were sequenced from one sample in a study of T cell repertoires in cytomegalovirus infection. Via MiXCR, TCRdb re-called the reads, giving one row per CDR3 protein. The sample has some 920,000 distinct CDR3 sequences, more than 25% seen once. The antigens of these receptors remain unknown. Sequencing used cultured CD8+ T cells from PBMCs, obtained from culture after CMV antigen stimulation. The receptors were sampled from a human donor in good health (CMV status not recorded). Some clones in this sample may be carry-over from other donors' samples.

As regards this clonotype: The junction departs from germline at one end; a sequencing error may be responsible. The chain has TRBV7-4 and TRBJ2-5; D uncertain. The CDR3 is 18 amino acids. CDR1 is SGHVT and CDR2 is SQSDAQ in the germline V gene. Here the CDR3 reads CVSSSEYLAETSQETQYF. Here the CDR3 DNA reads TGTGTCAGCAGCTCAGAGTACTTAGCAGAGACTTCCCAAGAGACCCAGTACTTC. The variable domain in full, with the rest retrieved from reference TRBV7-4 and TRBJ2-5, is GAGVSQSPRYKVAKRGRDVALRCDSISGHVTLYWYRQTLGQGSEVLTYSQSDAQRDKSGRPSGRFSAERPERSVSTLKIQRTEQGDSAVYLCVSSSEYLAETSQETQYFGPGTRLLVL.

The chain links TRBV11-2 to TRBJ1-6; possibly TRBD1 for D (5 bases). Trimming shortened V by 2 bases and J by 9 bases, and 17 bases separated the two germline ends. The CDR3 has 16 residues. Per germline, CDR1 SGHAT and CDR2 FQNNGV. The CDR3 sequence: CASSLNRAGSFSPLHF. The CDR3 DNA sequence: TGTGCCAGCAGCTTAAATCGGGCAGGGTCGTTTTCACCCCTCCACTTT.

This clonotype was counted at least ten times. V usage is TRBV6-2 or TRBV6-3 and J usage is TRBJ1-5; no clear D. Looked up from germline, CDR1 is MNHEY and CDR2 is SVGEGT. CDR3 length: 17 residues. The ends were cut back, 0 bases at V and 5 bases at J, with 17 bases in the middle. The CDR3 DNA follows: TGTGCCAGCAGTTACTCGGAAGGTCAATCCGCTTATCAGCCCCAGCATTTT. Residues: CASSYSEGQSAYQPQHF.

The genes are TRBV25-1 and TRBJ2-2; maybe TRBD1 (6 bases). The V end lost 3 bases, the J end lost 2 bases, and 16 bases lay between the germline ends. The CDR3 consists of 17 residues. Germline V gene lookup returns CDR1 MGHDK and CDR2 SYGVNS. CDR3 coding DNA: TGTGCCAGCAGTGATTCCGAGTGGACAGACAACACCGGGGAGCTGTTTTTT. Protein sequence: CASSDSEWTDNTGELFF.

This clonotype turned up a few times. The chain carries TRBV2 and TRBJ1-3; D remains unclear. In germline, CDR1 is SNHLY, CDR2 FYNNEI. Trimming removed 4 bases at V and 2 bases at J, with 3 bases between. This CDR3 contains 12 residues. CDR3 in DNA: TGTGCCAGCAGTGGGGCTGGAAACACCATATATTTT. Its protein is CASSGAGNTIYF.

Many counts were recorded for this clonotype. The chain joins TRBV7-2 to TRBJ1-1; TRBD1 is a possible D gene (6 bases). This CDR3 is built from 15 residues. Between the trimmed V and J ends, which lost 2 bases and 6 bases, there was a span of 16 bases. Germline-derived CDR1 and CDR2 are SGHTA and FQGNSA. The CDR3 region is CASSLSLWGAAEAFF. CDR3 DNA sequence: TGTGCCAGCAGCTTATCCCTCTGGGGGGCGGCTGAAGCTTTCTTT.

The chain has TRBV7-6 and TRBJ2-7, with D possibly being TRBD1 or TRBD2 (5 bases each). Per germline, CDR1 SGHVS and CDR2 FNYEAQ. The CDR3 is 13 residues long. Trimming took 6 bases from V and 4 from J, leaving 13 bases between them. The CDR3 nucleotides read TGTGCCAGCAGGCCCACCGGGGCATACGAGCAGTACTTC. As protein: CASRPTGAYEQYF.

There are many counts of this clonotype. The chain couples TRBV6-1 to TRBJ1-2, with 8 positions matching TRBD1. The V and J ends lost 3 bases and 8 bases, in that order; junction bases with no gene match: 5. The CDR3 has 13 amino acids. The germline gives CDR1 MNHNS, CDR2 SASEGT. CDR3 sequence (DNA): TGTGCCAGCAGTGACAGGACAGGGATCGGCTACACCTTC. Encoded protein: CASSDRTGIGYTF.

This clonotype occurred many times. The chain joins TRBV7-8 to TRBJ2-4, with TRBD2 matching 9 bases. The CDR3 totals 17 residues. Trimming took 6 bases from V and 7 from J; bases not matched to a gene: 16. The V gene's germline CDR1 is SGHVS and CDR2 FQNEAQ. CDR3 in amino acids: CASSHLSGGRLGNIQYF. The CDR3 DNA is TGTGCCAGCAGTCACCTTAGCGGGGGCCGCCTCGGGAACATTCAGTACTTC.

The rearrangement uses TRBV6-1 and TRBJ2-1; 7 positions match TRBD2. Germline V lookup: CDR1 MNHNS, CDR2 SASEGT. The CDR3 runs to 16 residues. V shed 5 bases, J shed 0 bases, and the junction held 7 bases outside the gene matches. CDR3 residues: CASSTGLSSSYNEQFF. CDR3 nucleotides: TGTGCCAGCAGTACGGGACTATCTTCCTCCTACAATGAGCAGTTCTTC.

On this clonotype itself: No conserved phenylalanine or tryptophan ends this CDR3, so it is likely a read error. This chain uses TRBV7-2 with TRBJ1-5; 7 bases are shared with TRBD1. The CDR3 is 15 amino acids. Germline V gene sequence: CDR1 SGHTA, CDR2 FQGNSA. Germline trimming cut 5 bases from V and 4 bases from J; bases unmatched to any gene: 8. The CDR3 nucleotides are TGTGCCAGCAGCCCGGACGGGACAGTGAATCAGCCCCAGCATTCT. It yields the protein CASSPDGTVNQPQHS.

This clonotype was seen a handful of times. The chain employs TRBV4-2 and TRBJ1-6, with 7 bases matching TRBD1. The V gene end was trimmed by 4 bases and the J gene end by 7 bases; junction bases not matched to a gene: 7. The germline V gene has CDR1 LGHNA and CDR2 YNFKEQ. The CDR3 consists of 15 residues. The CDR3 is CASSRDRVDNSPLHF. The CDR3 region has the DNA TGTGCCAGCAGCCGCGACAGGGTGGACAATTCACCCCTCCACTTT.

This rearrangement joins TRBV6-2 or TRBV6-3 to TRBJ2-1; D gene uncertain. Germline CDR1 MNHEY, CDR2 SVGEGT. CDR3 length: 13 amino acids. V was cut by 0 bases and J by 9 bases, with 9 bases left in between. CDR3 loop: CASSYSSRPEQFF. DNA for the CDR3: TGTGCCAGCAGTTACTCGTCCCGTCCTGAGCAGTTCTTC.

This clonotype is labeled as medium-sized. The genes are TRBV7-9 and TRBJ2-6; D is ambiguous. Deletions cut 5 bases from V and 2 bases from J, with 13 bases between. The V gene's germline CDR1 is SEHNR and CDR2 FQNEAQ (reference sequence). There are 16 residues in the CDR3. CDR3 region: CASSPTITAGANVLTF. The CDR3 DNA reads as TGTGCCAGCAGCCCCACAATCACAGCTGGGGCCAACGTCCTGACTTTC.

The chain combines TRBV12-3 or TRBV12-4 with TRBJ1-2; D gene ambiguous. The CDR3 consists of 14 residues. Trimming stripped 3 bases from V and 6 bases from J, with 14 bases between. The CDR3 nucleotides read TGTGCCAGCAGTTTGAACACCCTTTTGAATGGCTACACCTTC. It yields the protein CASSLNTLLNGYTF.

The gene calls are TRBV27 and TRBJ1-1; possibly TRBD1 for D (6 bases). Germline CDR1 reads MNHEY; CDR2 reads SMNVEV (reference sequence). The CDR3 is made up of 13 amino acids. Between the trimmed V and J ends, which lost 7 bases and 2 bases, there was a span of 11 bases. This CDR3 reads CASNRVGNTEAFF. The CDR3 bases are TGTGCCAGCAACAGGGTGGGCAACACTGAAGCTTTCTTT.

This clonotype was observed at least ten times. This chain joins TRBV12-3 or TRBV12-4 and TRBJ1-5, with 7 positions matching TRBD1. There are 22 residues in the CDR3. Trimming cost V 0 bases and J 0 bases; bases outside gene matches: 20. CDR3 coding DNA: TGTGCCAGCAGTTTAGCGATCGACAGGGACTCCATTATCTTCTATAGCAATCAGCCCCAGCATTTT. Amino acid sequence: CASSLAIDRDSIIFYSNQPQHF.

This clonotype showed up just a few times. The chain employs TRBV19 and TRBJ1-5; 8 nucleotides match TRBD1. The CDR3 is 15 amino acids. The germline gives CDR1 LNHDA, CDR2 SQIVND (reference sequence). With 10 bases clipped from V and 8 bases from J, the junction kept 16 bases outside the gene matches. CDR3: CANGPRTGMDKPQHF. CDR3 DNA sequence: TGTGCCAACGGGCCCCGGACAGGGATGGACAAGCCCCAGCATTTT.

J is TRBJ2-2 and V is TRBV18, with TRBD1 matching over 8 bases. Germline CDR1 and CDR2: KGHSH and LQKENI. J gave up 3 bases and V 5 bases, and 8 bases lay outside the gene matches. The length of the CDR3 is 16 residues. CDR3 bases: TGTGCCAGCTCAACTGAGACAGGGGCACACACCGGGGAGCTGTTTTTT. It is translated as CASSTETGAHTGELFF.

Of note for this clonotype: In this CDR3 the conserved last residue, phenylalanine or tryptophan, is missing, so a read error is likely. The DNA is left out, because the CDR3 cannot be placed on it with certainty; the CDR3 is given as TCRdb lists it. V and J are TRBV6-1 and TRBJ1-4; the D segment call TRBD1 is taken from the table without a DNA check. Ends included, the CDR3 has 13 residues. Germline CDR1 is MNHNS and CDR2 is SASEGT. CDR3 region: CASSEAVTARMFL.

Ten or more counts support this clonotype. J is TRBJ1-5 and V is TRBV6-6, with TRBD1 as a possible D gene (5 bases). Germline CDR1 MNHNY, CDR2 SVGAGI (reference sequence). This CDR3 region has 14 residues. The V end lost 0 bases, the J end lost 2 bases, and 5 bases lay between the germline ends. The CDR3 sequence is CASSYSGGNQPQHF. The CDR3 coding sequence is TGTGCCAGCAGTTACTCGGGGGGCAATCAGCCCCAGCATTTT.

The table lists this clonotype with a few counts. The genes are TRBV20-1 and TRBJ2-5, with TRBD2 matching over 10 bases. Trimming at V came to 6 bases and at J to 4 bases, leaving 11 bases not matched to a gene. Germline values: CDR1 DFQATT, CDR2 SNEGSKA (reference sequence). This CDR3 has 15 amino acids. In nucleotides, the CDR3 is TGCAGTGCAGACCCCAGCGGGGGGGCGAGAGAGACCCAGTACTTC. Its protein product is CSADPSGGARETQYF.

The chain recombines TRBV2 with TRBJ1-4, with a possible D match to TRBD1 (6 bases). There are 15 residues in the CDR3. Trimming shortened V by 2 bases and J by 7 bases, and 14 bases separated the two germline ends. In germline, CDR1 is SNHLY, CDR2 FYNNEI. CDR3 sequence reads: CASSEKNRVAEKLFF. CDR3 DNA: TGTGCCAGCAGTGAAAAAAACAGGGTGGCTGAAAAACTGTTTTTT.

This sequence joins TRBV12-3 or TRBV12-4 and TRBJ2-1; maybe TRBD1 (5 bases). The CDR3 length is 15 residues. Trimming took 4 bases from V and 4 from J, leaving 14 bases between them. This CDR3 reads CASSSDRPLYNEQFF. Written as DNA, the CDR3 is TGTGCCAGCAGTTCAGACAGACCTCTGTACAATGAGCAGTTCTTC.

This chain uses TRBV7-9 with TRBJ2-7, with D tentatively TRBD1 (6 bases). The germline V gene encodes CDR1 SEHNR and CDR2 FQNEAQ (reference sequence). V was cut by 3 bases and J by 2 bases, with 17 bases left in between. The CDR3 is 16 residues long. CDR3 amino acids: CASSLIPAGAPYEQYV. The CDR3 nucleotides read TGTGCCAGCAGCTTGATCCCGGCAGGGGCACCCTACGAGCAGTACGTC.

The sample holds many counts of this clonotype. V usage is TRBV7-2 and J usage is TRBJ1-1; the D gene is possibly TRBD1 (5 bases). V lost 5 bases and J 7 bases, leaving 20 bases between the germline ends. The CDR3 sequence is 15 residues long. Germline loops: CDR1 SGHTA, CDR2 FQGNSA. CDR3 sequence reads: CASSEYRDSRGEAFF. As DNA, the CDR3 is TGTGCCAGCAGCGAGTATCGGGACTCTCGGGGTGAAGCTTTCTTT.

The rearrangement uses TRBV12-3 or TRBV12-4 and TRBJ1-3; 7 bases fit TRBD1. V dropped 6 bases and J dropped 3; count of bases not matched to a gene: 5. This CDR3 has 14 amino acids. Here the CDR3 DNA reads TGTGCCAGCAGGCACAGGGGAAATGGAAACACCATATATTTT. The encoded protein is CASRHRGNGNTIYF.